This TCR beta chain came from a study of blood T cell repertoires in COVID-19. CDR3 size: 14 residues. CDR1 is ENHRY, CDR2 SYGVKD, per germline. The trim removed 6 bases at V and 2 bases at J, leaving 2 bases unmatched. Some clones are missing from TCRdb's copy, which holds only in-frame ones; the method was immunoSEQ multiplex PCR. The sample has about 420,000 clones; roughly 90% are singletons. Material: peripheral blood. The sequence came from a man aged 18 to 35 with COVID-19, enrolled during active disease. J is TRBJ2-5 and V is TRBV10-3, with 11 bases matching TRBD2. The CDR3 reads CAIRPSGGQETQYF. The CDR3 DNA follows: TGTGCCATCAGGCCTAGCGGGGGGCAAGAGACCCAGTACTTC.